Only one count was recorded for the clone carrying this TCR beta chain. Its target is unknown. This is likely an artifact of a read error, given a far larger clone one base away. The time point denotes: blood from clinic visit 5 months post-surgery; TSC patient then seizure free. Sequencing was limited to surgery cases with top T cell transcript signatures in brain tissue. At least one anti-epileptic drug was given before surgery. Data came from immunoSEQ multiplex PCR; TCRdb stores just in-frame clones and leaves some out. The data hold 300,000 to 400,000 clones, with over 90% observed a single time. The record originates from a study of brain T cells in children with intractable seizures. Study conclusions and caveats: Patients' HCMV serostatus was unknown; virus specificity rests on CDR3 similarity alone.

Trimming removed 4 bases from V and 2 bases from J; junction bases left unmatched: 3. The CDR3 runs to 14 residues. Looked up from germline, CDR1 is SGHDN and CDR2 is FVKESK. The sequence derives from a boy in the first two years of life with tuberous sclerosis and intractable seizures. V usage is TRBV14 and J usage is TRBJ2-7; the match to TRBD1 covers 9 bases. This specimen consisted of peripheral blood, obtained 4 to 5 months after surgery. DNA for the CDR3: TGTGCCAGCAGCCCCCGGGACAGGGCCTACGAGCAGTACTTC. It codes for CASSPRDRAYEQYF.